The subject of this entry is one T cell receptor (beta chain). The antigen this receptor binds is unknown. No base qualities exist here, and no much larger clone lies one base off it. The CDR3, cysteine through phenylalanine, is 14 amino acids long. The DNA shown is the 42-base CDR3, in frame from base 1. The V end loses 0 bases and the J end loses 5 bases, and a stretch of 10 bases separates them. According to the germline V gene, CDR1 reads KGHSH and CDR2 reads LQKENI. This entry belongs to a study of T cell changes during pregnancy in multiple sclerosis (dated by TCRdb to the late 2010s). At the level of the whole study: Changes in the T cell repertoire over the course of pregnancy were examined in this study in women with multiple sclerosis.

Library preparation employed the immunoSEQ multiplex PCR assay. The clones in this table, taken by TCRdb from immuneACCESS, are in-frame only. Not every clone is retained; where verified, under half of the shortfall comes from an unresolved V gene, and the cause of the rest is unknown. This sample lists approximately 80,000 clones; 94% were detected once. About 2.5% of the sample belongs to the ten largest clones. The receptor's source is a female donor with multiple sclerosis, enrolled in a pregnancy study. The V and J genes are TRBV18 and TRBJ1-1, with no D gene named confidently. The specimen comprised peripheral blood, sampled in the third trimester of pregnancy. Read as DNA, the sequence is TGTGCCAGCTCACCACCAGGGTGGAGGACTGAAGCTTTCTTT. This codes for CASSPPGWRTEAFF.